What follows is one TCR beta chain and its context. Profiled with immunoSEQ multiplex PCR; TCRdb holds only in-frame clones, not every one. The profile shows about 580,000 clones, roughly 98% of them singletons. Naive CD8 populations comprised CD45RO-negative cells positively selected for CCR7, excluding terminally differentiated effector memory CD45RA+ cells. The study drew its donors from healthy HIV-negative adults without recent acute infections or vaccinations. These data are taken from a study of shared clonotypes between healthy human individuals. This CDR3 is built from 14 residues. Germline CDR1 SNHLY, CDR2 FYNNEI. V was clipped by 3 bases and J by 0 bases, with 6 bases between them.

The V gene is TRBV2, the J gene TRBJ2-1; no reliable D call. This clonotype was sampled from a man aged 30 to 45 in good health. Material for sequencing was naive CD8+ T cells sorted from blood. The CDR3 nucleotides read TGTGCCAGCAGTGACGTCGGCTCCTACAATGAGCAGTTCTTC. Its translation: CASSDVGSYNEQFF.